This TCR beta chain originates from a study of T cells in Graves' hyperthyroidism and ophthalmopathy. The table lists this clonotype with a few counts. Antigen specificity is unknown. Patients were excluded because of uncontrolled infection, other autoimmune disease, pregnancy or lactation. RNA transcripts gave rise to amplified TCR beta CDR3 regions. Primed by the HTBI set, a first-round RT-PCR was run on the TCR CDR3. Via MiXCR, TCRdb re-called the multiplex PCR reads, giving one row per CDR3 protein. The sample has about half a million distinct CDR3 sequences, approximately 16% seen once. The CDR3 extends over 13 amino acids. With 3 bases removed from V and 5 bases from J, the gap between germline ends came to 12 bases. Germline V CDR1 and CDR2: SGHRS, YFSETQ. Findings and limits, study-wide: Most expanded thyroid clonotypes above 0.001 recurred in blood.

V gene TRBV5-1 combines with J gene TRBJ2-7; D call uncertain. Sample: blood. The TCR sequence derives from a woman between 25 and 40 years old with Graves' ophthalmopathy. CDR3 nucleotides: TGCGCCAGCAGCTCTTCCAACCAGAACGAGCAGTACTTC. It is translated as CASSSSNQNEQYF.